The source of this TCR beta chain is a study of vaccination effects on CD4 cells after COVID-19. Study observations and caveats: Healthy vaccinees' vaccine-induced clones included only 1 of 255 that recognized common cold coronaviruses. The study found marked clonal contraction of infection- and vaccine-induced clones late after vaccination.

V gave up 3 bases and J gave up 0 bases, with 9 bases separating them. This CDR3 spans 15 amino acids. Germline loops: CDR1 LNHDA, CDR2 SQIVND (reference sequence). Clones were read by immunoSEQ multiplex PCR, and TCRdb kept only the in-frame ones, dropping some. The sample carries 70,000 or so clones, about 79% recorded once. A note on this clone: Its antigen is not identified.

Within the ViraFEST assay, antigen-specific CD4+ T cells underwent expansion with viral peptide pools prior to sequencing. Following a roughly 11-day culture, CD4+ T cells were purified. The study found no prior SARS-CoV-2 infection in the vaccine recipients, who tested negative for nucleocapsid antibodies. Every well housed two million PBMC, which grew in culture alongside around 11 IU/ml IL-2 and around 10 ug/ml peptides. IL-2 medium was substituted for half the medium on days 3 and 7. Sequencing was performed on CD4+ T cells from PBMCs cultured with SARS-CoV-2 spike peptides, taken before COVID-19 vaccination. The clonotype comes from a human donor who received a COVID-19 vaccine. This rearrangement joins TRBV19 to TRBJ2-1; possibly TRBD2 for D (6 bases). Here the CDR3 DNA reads TGTGCCAGTAGTATTACGGGGGTCTCCTACAATGAGCAGTTCTTC. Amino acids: CASSITGVSYNEQFF.